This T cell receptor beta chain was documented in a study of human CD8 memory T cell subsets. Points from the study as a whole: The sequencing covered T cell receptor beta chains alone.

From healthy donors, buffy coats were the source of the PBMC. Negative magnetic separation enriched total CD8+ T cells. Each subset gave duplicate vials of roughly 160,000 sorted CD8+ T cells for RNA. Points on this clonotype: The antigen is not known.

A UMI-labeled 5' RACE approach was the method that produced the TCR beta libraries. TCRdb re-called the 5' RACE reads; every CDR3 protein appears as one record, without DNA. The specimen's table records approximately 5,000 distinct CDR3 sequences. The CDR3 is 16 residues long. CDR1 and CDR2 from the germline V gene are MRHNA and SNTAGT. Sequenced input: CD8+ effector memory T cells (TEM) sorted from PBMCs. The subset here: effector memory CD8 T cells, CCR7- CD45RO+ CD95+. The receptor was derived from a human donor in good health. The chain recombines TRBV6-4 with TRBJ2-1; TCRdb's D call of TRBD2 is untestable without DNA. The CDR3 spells CASSEKASGNYNEQFF.